This TCR beta chain was captured by sequencing in a study of blood T cell repertoires in COVID-19. About the research overall: Acute and convalescent COVID-19 samples came from the United States, Italy and Spain. T cells, B-cell-depleted T cells, or PBMCs provided the cDNA or gDNA that served as material.

Original analysis: Estimated nucleated cell counts came from reference gene primer amplification. Some clones are missing from TCRdb's copy, which holds only in-frame ones; the method was immunoSEQ multiplex PCR. Clone size and the V and J calls come from that table; the DNA yielded D and trimming. This table has more than 250,000 clones, roughly 82% appearing once. What was sequenced was peripheral blood. The clonotype comes from a woman aged 45 to 65 with acute or convalescent COVID-19.

CDR3 residues: CASSYRDSIHEQYF. CDR3 bases: TGTGCCAGCAGTTACCGGGACAGCATCCACGAGCAGTACTTC. This chain links TRBV6-5 with TRBJ2-7; 7 positions agree with TRBD1. The germline V gene encodes CDR1 MNHEY and CDR2 SVGAGI. Unmatched junction bases numbered 6, after V lost 2 bases and J lost 5 bases. The CDR3 has 14 residues.